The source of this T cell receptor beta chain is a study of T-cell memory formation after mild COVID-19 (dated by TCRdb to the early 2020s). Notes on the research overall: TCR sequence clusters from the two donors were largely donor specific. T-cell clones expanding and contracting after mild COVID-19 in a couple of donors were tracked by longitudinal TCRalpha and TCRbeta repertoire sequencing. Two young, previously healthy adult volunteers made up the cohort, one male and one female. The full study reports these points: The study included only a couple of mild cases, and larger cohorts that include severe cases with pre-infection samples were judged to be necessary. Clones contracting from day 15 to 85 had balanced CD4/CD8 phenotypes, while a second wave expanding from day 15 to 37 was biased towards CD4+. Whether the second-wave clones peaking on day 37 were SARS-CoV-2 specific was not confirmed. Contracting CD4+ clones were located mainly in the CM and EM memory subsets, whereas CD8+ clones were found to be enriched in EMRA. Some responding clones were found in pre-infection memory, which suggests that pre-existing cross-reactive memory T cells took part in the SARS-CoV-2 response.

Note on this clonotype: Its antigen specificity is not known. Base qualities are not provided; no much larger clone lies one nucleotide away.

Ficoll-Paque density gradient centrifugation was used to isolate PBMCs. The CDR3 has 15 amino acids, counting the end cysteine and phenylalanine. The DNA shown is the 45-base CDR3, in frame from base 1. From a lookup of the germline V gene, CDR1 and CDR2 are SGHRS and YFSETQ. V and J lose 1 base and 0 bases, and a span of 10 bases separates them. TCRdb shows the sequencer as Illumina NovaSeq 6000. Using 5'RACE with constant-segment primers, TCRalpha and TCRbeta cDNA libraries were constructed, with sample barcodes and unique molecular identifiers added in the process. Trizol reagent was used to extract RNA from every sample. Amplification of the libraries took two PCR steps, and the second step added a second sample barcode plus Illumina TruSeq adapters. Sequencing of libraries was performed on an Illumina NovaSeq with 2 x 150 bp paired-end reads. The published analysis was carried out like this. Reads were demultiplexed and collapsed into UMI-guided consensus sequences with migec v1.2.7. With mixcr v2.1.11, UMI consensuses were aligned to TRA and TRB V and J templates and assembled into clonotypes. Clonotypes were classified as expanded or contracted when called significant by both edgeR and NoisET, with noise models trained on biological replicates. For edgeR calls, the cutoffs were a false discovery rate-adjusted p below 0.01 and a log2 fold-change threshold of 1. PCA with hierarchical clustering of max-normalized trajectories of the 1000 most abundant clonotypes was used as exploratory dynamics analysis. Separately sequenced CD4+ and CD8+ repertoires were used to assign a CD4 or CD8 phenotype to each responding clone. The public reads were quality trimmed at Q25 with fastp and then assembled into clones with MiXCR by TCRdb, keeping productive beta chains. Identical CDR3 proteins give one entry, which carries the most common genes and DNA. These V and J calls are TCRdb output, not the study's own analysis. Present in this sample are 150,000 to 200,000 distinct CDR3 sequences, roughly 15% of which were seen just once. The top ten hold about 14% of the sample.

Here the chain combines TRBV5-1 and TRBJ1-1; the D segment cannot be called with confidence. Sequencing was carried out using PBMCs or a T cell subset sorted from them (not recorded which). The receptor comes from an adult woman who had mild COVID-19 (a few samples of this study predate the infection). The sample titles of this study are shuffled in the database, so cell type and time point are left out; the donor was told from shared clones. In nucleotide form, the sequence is TGCGCCAGCAGCTTGTACCAGAGCATGAACACTGAAGCTTTCTTT. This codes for CASSLYQSMNTEAFF. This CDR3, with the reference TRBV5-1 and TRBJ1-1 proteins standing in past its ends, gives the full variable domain KAGVTQTPRYLIKTRGQQVTLSCSPISGHRSVSWYQQTPGQGLQFLFEYFSETQRNKGNFPGRFSGRQFSNSRSEMNVSTLELGDSALYLCASSLYQSMNTEAFFGQGTRLTVV.